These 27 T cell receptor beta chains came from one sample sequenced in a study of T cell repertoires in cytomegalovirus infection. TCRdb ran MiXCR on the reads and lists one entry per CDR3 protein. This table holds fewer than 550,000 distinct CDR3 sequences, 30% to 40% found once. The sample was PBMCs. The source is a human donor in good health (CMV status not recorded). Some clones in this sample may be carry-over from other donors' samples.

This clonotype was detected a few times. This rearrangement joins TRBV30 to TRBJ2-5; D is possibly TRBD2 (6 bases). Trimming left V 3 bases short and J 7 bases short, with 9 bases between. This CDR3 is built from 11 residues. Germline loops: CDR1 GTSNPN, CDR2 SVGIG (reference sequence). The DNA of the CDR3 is TGTGCCTGGAGATCCGGGGGGACCCAGTACTTC. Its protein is CAWRSGGTQYF.

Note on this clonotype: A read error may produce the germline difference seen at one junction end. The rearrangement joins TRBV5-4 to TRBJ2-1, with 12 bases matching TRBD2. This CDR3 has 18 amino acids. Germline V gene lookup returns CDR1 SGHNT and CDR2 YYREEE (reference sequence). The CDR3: CASTLGLAGPSSYNEQFF. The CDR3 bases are TGTGCCAGCACCTTGGGACTAGCGGGTCCCAGCTCCTACAATGAGCAGTTCTTC.

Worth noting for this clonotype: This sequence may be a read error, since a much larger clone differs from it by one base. The CDR3 DNA reads TGTGCCAGCAGAGTTAGCGGGGAGCCCTACAATGGGCAGTTCTTC. Translated: CASRVSGEPYNGQFF. The chain employs TRBV7-6 and TRBJ2-1; 8 positions match TRBD2. The CDR3 extends over 15 amino acids. CDR1 SGHVS and CDR2 FNYEAQ come from the germline V gene. The full variable domain, in which reference TRBV7-6 and TRBJ2-1 provide the parts outside the CDR3, is GAGVSQSPRYKVTKRGQDVALRCDPISGHVSLYWYRQALGQGPEFLTYFNYEAQQDKSGLPNDRFSAERPEGSISTLTIQRTEQRDSAMYRCASRVSGEPYNGQFFGPGTRLTVL.

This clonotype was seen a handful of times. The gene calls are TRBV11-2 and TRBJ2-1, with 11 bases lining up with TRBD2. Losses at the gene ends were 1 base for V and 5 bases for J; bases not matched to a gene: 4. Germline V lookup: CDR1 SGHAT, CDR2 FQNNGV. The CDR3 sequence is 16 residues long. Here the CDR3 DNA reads TGTGCCAGCAGCTTAGTTCTAGCGGGGGGAAACAATGAGCAGTTCTTC. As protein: CASSLVLAGGNNEQFF.

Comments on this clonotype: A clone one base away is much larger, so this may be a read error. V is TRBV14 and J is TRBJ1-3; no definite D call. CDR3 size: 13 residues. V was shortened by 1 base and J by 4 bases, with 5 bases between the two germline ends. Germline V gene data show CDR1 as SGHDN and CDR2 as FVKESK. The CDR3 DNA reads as TGTGCCAGCAGCCAAGTTGGGGGAAACACCATATATTTT. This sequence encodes CASSQVGGNTIYF.

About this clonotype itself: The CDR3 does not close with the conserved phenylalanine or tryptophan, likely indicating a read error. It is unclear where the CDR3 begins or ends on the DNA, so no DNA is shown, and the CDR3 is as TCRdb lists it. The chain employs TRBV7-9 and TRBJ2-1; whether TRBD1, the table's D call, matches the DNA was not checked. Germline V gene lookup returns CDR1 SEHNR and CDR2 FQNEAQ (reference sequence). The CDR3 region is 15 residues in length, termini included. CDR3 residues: CASSSPPTGPLWEFL.

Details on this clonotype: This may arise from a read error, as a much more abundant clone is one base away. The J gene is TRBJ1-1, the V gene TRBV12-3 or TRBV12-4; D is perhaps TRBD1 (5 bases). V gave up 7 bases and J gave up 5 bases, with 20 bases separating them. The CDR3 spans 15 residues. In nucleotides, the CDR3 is TGTGCCAGCAACAGGAACCAGGGCAGGATGACTGAAGCTTTCTTT. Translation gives CASNRNQGRMTEAFF.

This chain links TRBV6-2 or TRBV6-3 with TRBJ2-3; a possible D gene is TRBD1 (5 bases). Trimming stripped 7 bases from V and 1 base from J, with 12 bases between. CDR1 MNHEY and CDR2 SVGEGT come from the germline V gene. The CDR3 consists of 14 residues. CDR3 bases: TGTGCCAGCAAGGATGCCAGGGGCACAGATACGCAGTATTTT. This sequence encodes CASKDARGTDTQYF.

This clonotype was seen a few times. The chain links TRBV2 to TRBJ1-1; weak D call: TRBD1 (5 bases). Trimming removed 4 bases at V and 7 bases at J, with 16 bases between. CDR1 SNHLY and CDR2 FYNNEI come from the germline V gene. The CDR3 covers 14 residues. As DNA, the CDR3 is TGTGCCAGCAGTGTCAGAGGGGCGAGGGATGAAGCTTTCTTT. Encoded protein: CASSVRGARDEAFF.

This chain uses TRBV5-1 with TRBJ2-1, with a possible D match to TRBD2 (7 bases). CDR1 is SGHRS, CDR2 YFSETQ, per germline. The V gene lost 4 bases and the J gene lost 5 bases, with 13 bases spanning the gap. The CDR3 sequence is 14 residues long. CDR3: CASSPGGRDNEQFF. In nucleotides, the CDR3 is TGCGCCAGCAGCCCGGGGGGCCGGGACAATGAGCAGTTCTTC.

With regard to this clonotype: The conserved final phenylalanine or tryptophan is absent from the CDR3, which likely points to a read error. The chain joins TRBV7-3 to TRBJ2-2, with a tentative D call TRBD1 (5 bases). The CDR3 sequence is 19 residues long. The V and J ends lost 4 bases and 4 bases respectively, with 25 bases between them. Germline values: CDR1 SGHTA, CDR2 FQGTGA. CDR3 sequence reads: CASSSLGRGASVGTGELFC. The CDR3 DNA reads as TGTGCCAGCAGCTCTCTCGGGCGTGGGGCCTCCGTAGGCACCGGGGAGCTGTTTTGT.

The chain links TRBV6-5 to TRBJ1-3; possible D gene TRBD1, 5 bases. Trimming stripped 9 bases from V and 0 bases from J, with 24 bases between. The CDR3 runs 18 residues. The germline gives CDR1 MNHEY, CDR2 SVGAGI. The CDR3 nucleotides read TGTGCCAGTCATCGCAGATCGGGGGTTTACGGCTCTGGAAACACCATATATTTT. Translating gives CASHRRSGVYGSGNTIYF.

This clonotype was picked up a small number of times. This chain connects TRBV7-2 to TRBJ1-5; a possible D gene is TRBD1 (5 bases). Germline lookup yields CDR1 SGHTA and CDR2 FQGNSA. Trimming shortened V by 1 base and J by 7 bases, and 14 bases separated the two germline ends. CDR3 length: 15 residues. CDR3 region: CASSLGWTNRQPQHF. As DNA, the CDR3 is TGTGCCAGCAGCTTAGGGTGGACAAATAGACAGCCCCAGCATTTT.

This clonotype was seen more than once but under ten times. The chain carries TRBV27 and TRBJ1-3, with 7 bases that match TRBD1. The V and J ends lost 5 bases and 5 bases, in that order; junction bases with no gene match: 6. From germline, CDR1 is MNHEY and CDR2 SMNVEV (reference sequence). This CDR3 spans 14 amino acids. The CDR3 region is CASSARGRRNTIYF. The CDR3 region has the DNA TGTGCCAGCAGTGCCAGGGGGAGGAGAAACACCATATATTTT.

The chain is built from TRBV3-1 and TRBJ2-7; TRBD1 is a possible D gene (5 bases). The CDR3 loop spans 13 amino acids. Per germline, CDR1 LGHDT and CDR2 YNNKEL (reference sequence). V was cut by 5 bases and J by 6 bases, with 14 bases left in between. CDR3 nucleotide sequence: TGTGCCAGCAGCGGACAAAGGGGCGGCGAGCAGTACTTC. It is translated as CASSGQRGGEQYF.

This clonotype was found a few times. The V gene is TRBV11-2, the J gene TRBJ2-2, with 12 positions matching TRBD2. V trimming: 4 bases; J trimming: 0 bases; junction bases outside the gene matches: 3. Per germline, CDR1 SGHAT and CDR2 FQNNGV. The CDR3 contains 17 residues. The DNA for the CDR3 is TGTGCCAGCAGCTCCGGACTAGCGGGGACGAACACCGGGGAGCTGTTTTTT. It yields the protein CASSSGLAGTNTGELFF.

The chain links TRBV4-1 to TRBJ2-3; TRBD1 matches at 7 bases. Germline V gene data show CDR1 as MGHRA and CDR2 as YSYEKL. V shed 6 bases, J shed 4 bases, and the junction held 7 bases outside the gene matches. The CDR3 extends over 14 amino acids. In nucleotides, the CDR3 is TGCGCCAGCAGACCACAAGGGGGCCCAGATACGCAGTATTTT. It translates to CASRPQGGPDTQYF.

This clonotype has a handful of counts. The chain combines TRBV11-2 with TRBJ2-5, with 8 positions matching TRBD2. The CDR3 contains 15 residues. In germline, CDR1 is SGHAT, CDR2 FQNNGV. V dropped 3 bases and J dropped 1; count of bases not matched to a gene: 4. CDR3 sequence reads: CASSLGGGTQETQYF. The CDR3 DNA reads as TGTGCCAGCAGCTTGGGCGGGGGGACCCAAGAGACCCAGTACTTC.

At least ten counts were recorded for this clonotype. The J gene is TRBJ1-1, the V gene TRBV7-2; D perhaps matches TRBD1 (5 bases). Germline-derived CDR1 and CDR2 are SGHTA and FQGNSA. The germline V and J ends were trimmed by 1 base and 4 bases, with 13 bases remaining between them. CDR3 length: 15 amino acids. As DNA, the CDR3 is TGTGCCAGCAGCTTAGGCTTGGGGGTTAGCACTGAAGCTTTCTTT. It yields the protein CASSLGLGVSTEAFF. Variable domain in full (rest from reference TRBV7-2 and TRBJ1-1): GAGVSQSPSNKVTEKGKDVELRCDPISGHTALYWYRQSLGQGLEFLIYFQGNSAPDKSGLPSDRFSAERTGGSVSTLTIQRTQQEDSAVYLCASSLGLGVSTEAFFGQGTRLTVV.

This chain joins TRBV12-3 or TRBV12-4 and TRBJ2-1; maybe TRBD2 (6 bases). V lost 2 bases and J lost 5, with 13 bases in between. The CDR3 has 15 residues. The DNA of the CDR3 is TGTGCCAGCAGTTTAACCCCGGGGGTTCACAATGAGCAGTTCTTC. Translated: CASSLTPGVHNEQFF.

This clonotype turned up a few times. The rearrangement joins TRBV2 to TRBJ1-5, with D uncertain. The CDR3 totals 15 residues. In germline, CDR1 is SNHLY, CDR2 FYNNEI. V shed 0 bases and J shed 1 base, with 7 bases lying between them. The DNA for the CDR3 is TGTGCCAGCAGTGAAGCGCTTCGGAGCAATCAGCCCCAGCATTTT. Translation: CASSEALRSNQPQHF.

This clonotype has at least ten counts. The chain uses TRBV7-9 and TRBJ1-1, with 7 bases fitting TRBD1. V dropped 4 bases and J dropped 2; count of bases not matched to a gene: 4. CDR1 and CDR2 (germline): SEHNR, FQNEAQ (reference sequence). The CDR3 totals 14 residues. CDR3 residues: CASSSGTANTEAFF. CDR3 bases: TGTGCCAGCAGCTCCGGGACAGCCAACACTGAAGCTTTCTTT. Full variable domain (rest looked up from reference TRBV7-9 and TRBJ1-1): DTGVSQNPRHKITKRGQNVTFRCDPISEHNRLYWYRQTLGQGPEFLTYFQNEAQLEKSRLLSDRFSAERPKGSFSTLEIQRTEQGDSAMYLCASSSGTANTEAFFGQGTRLTVV.

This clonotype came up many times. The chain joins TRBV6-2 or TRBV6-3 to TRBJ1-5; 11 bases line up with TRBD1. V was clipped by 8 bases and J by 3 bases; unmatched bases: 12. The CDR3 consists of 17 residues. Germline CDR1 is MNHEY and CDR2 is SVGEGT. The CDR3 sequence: CASQPLGTGGLNQPQHF. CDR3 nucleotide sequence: TGTGCCAGCCAACCCCTGGGGACAGGGGGTCTCAATCAGCCCCAGCATTTT.

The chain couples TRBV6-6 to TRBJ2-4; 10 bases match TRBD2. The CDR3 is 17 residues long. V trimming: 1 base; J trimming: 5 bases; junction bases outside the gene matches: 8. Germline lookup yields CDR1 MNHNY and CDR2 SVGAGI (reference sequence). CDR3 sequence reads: CASSYYPLAGKQNIQYF. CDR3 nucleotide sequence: TGTGCCAGCAGTTACTATCCACTAGCGGGGAAGCAAAACATTCAGTACTTC.

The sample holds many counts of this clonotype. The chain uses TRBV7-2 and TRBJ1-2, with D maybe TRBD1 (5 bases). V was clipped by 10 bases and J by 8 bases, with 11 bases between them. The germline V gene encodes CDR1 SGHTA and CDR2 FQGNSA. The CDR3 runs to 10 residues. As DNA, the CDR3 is TGTGCCACCGGGGGGAACGGCTACACCTTC. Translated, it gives CATGGNGYTF.

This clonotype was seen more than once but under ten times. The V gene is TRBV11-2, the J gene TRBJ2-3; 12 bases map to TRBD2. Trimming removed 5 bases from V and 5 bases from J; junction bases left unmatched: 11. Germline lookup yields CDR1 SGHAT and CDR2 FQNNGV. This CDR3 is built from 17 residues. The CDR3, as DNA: TGTGCCAGCAGCGGAAGACTAGCGGGGGCCCGGGTAGATACGCAGTATTTT. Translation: CASSGRLAGARVDTQYF.

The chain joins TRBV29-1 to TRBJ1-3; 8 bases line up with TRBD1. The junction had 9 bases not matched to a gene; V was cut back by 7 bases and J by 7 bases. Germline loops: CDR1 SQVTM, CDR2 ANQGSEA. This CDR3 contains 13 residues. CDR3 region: CSGTGQGGNTIYF. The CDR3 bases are TGCAGCGGAACTGGACAGGGAGGGAACACCATATATTTT.